The present entry profiles one TCR beta chain with its context. Its cognate antigen is unknown. This CDR3 is built from 16 residues. V dropped 6 bases and J dropped 5; count of bases not matched to a gene: 10. Germline loops: CDR1 MNHEY, CDR2 SMNVEV (reference sequence). No donor had fewer than one pre-ART PBMC sample or fewer than two post-ART PBMC samples. This entry comes from a study of long-term antiretroviral therapy in people with HIV. The authors ran the immunoSEQ assay, v3.0, at survey level. Profiling relied on immunoSEQ multiplex PCR, and the TCRdb table lists in-frame clones only, not all of them. Counted here are 30,000 to 40,000 clones, 83% occurring once; the ten biggest clones make up over 7%. General study points: Researchers lacked any data on ART adherence, viral resistance or therapy changes.

The source is a man younger than 30 with HIV. The chain carries TRBV27 and TRBJ2-1; 10 nucleotides agree with TRBD2. Sequencing was performed on unsorted PBMCs, taken 0.4 years before starting antiretroviral therapy. DNA of the CDR3: TGTGCCAGCAGCAAAAGCGGGAGGGTTTTGGACAATGAGCAGTTCTTC. Protein product: CASSKSGRVLDNEQFF.